These 3 T cell receptor beta chains share one sample of origin, sequenced in a study of blood T cell repertoires in COVID-19. The table came from immunoSEQ multiplex PCR; TCRdb's copy has only in-frame clones and leaves some out. The sample records about 200,000 clones, about 90% being singletons. Sequencing input: PBMCs or T cells enriched from blood (not recorded which). The receptors come from a man aged 30-40 years who had recovered from COVID-19.

J is TRBJ1-6 and V is TRBV12-3 or TRBV12-4, with 7 positions matching TRBD1. With 6 bases clipped from V and 8 bases from J, the junction kept 4 bases outside the gene matches. CDR3 length: 13 amino acids. CDR3 nucleotides: TGTGCCAGCAGAAGACAGGGTGATTCACCCCTCCACTTT. It specifies CASRRQGDSPLHF.

This clone was found a few times. This sequence joins TRBV7-9 and TRBJ1-3; D is unresolved. V was clipped by 3 bases and J by 4 bases, with 4 bases between them. The CDR3 loop spans 12 amino acids. Looked up from germline, CDR1 is SEHNR and CDR2 is FQNEAQ (reference sequence). The CDR3: CASSFLGNTIYF. CDR3 DNA sequence: TGTGCCAGCAGCTTCCTGGGAAACACCATATATTTT.

V usage is TRBV3-1 (or the pseudogene TRBV3-2) and J usage is TRBJ1-3, with 9 positions matching TRBD1. The germline CDR1 and CDR2 sequences are LGHDT and YNNKEL (reference sequence). The CDR3 extends over 14 amino acids. The V gene end was trimmed by 6 bases and the J gene end by 2 bases; junction bases not matched to a gene: 2. The CDR3 loop is CASRGQGPGNTIYF. The DNA of the CDR3 is TGTGCCAGCAGGGGACAGGGACCTGGAAACACCATATATTTT.